These 25 T cell receptor beta chains were sequenced from one sample in a study of cytomegalovirus exposure and HLA in healthy donors. Primers for the PCR totalled 60 Vbeta and 13 Jbeta. The protocol was immunoSEQ multiplex PCR, while the TCRdb copy is restricted to in-frame clones and leaves out a portion. The table has 150,000 to 200,000 clones, roughly 79% seen once. Sample: PBMCs. Every receptor here comes from a man aged 25 to 40 in good health and CMV-seronegative.

V is TRBV27 and J is TRBJ2-7; no clear D gene. This CDR3 is built from 12 residues. Germline V gene sequence: CDR1 MNHEY, CDR2 SMNVEV (reference sequence). V lost 10 bases, J lost 0 bases, and 10 bases lay in between. CDR3 nucleotide sequence: TGTGCCACCGCACGCAGCTCCTACGAGCAGTACTTC. This codes for CATARSSYEQYF.

The CDR3 spells CAVGGETQYF. The CDR3 DNA reads TGTGCCGTGGGGGGGGAGACCCAGTACTTC. The chain uses TRBV25-1 and TRBJ2-5, with TRBD2 matching 7 bases. Germline lookup yields CDR1 MGHDK and CDR2 SYGVNS. V shed 11 bases and J 5 bases; nucleotides not matched to a gene: 2. The CDR3 consists of 10 residues.

The chain employs TRBV5-4 and TRBJ2-3, with D perhaps matching TRBD2 (6 bases). Looked up from germline, CDR1 is SGHNT and CDR2 is YYREEE (reference sequence). V lost 4 bases, J lost 5 bases, and 20 bases lay in between. CDR3 length equals 16 residues. CDR3 nucleotides: TGTGCCAGCAGCGGGGGTAGCGGAACGGTCCAAGATACGCAGTATTTT. Its protein is CASSGGSGTVQDTQYF. Complete variable domain (other parts from reference TRBV5-4 and TRBJ2-3): ETGVTQSPTHLIKTRGQQVTLRCSSQSGHNTVSWYQQALGQGPQFIFQYYREEENGRGNFPPRFSGLQFPNYSSELNVNALELDDSALYLCASSGGSGTVQDTQYFGPGTRLTVL.

The CDR3 DNA reads TGCGCCAGCAGCGGAGACGGTACAACTAATGAAAAACTGTTTTTT. This gives the protein CASSGDGTTNEKLFF. The chain carries TRBV5-1 and TRBJ1-4; D remains unclear. Germline V CDR1 and CDR2: SGHRS, YFSETQ. Trimming stripped 4 bases from V and 0 bases from J, with 10 bases between. The CDR3 contains 15 residues.

The V and J genes are TRBV30 and TRBJ1-5; D is perhaps TRBD1 (6 bases). The CDR3 has 15 amino acids. CDR1 is GTSNPN, CDR2 SVGIG, per germline (reference sequence). Trimming cost V 0 bases and J 1 base, with 10 bases left between them. This chain's CDR3 is CAWSVKGGSNQPQHF. Here the CDR3 DNA reads TGTGCCTGGAGTGTGAAAGGGGGAAGCAATCAGCCCCAGCATTTT.

The chain combines TRBV6-5 with TRBJ2-5, with D perhaps TRBD2 (5 bases). Trimming shortened V by 6 bases and J by 1 base, and 15 bases separated the two germline ends. The length of the CDR3 is 15 residues. Germline V gives CDR1 MNHEY, CDR2 SVGAGI. The CDR3 loop is CASSPLGSAQETQYF. Written as DNA, the CDR3 is TGTGCCAGCAGCCCCCTAGGGAGCGCCCAAGAGACCCAGTACTTC.

CDR3 in DNA: TGTGCCAGCAGAATCGGACAGGGCACCTACGAGCAGTACTTC. Its protein product is CASRIGQGTYEQYF. The chain employs TRBV27 and TRBJ2-7, with 8 bases aligning to TRBD1. Germline V gives CDR1 MNHEY, CDR2 SMNVEV (reference sequence). The CDR3 contains 14 residues. V lost 6 bases to trimming and J lost 2 bases; unmatched junction nucleotides: 6.

The chain combines TRBV7-8 with TRBJ2-3, with 12 bases that match TRBD2. CDR1 is SGHVS, CDR2 FQNEAQ, per germline. The length of the CDR3 is 16 residues. V shed 5 bases, J shed 2 bases, and the junction held 5 bases outside the gene matches. The CDR3 sequence: CASSPRLAGDTDTQYF. The CDR3 nucleotides are TGTGCCAGCAGCCCCCGACTAGCGGGGGACACAGATACGCAGTATTTT.

The sample holds one count of this clone. The chain employs TRBV7-6 and TRBJ1-6, with 9 nucleotides matching TRBD1. Germline loops: CDR1 SGHVS, CDR2 FNYEAQ. Trimming took 5 bases from V and 9 from J; bases not matched to a gene: 5. The CDR3 has 14 amino acids. CDR3: CASSPGTGSSPLHF. CDR3 nucleotides: TGTGCCAGCAGCCCCGGGACAGGGTCTTCACCCCTCCACTTT.

This rearrangement joins TRBV6-5 to TRBJ2-1; 7 bases fit TRBD1. V lost 8 bases and J lost 1; bases outside the gene matches: 2. This CDR3 has 13 residues. Germline V CDR1 and CDR2: MNHEY, SVGAGI. Here the CDR3 reads CASHRGSYNEQFF. As DNA, the CDR3 is TGTGCCAGCCACAGGGGATCCTACAATGAGCAGTTCTTC.

The chain employs TRBV6-6 and TRBJ2-5; D gene unclear. The germline V gene encodes CDR1 MNHNY and CDR2 SVGAGI (reference sequence). V was shortened by 7 bases and J by 5 bases, with 14 bases between the two germline ends. This CDR3 is built from 13 residues. The CDR3 spells CASIHEGRETQYF. The CDR3 coding sequence is TGTGCCAGCATCCATGAAGGCAGGGAGACCCAGTACTTC.

Only a few counts were recorded for this clone. This sequence joins TRBV5-4 and TRBJ1-1, with a possible D match to TRBD1 (6 bases). Trimming removed 5 bases from V and 4 bases from J, with 15 bases in between. This CDR3 comprises 14 residues. Germline CDR1 reads SGHNT; CDR2 reads YYREEE (reference sequence). The CDR3 DNA reads as TGTGCCAGCAGTTATTCTACAGGGAGCACTGAAGCTTTCTTT. This codes for CASSYSTGSTEAFF.

The chain recombines TRBV9 with TRBJ2-1; possibly TRBD2 for D (6 bases). CDR1 SGDLS and CDR2 YYNGEE come from the germline V gene. V lost 0 bases and J 0 bases, leaving 10 bases between the germline ends. The CDR3 loop spans 16 amino acids. The CDR3 nucleotides are TGTGCCAGCAGCGTAGTAGCGGTGAGCTCCTACAATGAGCAGTTCTTC. Amino acid sequence: CASSVVAVSSYNEQFF.

This rearrangement joins TRBV5-1 to TRBJ2-3, with 14 bases lining up with TRBD2. V shed 7 bases and J 0 bases; nucleotides not matched to a gene: 4. The CDR3 is 16 residues long. Germline CDR1 reads SGHRS; CDR2 reads YFSETQ. CDR3 amino acids: CASRGLAGGSTDTQYF. As DNA, the CDR3 is TGCGCCAGCCGCGGACTAGCGGGGGGCAGCACAGATACGCAGTATTTT. The full variable domain, its missing parts supplied by reference TRBV5-1 and TRBJ2-3, is KAGVTQTPRYLIKTRGQQVTLSCSPISGHRSVSWYQQTPGQGLQFLFEYFSETQRNKGNFPGRFSGRQFSNSRSEMNVSTLELGDSALYLCASRGLAGGSTDTQYFGPGTRLTVL.

CDR3 sequence: CASRARDRGLGETQYF. CDR3 coding DNA: TGCGCCAGCAGGGCCCGGGACAGGGGGTTGGGTGAGACCCAGTACTTC. The V call is TRBV5-1, the J call TRBJ2-5; 11 nucleotides align to TRBD1. V dropped 5 bases and J dropped 5; count of bases not matched to a gene: 11. The CDR3 is made up of 16 amino acids. Germline lookup yields CDR1 SGHRS and CDR2 YFSETQ.

The chain has TRBV6-5 and TRBJ1-5, with D perhaps TRBD1 (5 bases). Germline loops: CDR1 MNHEY, CDR2 SVGAGI. V gave up 2 bases and J gave up 5 bases, with 13 bases separating them. The CDR3 spans 15 residues. The CDR3 here is CASSYDSQAYQPQHF. CDR3 sequence (DNA): TGTGCCAGCAGTTACGACAGTCAAGCCTATCAGCCCCAGCATTTT.

The chain recombines TRBV7-9 with TRBJ2-7, with D hard to call. This CDR3 has 14 amino acids. With 5 bases removed from V and 5 bases from J, the gap between germline ends came to 16 bases. Germline CDR1 is SEHNR and CDR2 is FQNEAQ (reference sequence). CDR3 coding DNA: TGTGCCAGCAGCCCCCGCGCCATTCGGGACGAGCAGTACTTC. Translation gives CASSPRAIRDEQYF.

The V call is TRBV7-2, the J call TRBJ2-7; 9 bases are shared with TRBD1. V lost 4 bases and J lost 2; bases outside the gene matches: 6. Germline lookup yields CDR1 SGHTA and CDR2 FQGNSA. The CDR3 runs 15 residues. For the CDR3, the DNA is TGTGCCAGCAGCTCCGGGACAGGGACACCCTACGAGCAGTACTTC. Amino acids: CASSSGTGTPYEQYF.

This clone was detected a few times. The chain recombines TRBV12-5 with TRBJ1-1; D perhaps matches TRBD1 (5 bases). The CDR3 spans 14 residues. Looked up from germline, CDR1 is LGHNT and CDR2 is FRNRAP. The germline V and J ends were trimmed by 7 bases and 4 bases, with 16 bases remaining between them. In DNA form, the CDR3 reads TGTGCTAGTGCACTTTCCGGGAGGGGCACTGAAGCTTTCTTT. Translation: CASALSGRGTEAFF.

The chain couples TRBV2 to TRBJ2-4; TRBD2 agrees at 7 bases. After removal of 4 bases from V and 4 bases from J, the junction contained 4 bases not matched to a gene. The germline V gene encodes CDR1 SNHLY and CDR2 FYNNEI. CDR3 length: 14 residues. The CDR3 sequence is CASSVLAEKNIQYF. CDR3 sequence (DNA): TGTGCCAGCAGTGTTCTAGCGGAGAAAAACATTCAGTACTTC.

The genes are TRBV7-9 and TRBJ2-7, with 10 bases matching TRBD1. The junction had 3 bases not matched to a gene; V was cut back by 5 bases and J by 2 bases. This CDR3 has 14 amino acids. Germline lookup yields CDR1 SEHNR and CDR2 FQNEAQ (reference sequence). CDR3 bases: TGTGCCAGCAGCCCGGGACAGGGGACCTACGAGCAGTACTTC. It yields the protein CASSPGQGTYEQYF.

CDR3 in amino acids: CASSRKQGWSETQYF. CDR3 DNA sequence: TGTGCCAGCAGCCGTAAACAGGGGTGGTCAGAGACCCAGTACTTC. V usage is TRBV5-4 and J usage is TRBJ2-5; the match to TRBD1 covers 7 bases. In germline, CDR1 is SGHNT, CDR2 YYREEE (reference sequence). The CDR3 spans 15 residues. The V and J ends lost 4 bases and 4 bases, in that order; junction bases with no gene match: 10.

The rearrangement links TRBV6-5 to TRBJ2-2; tentative D call: TRBD1 (6 bases). Germline V CDR1 and CDR2: MNHEY, SVGAGI. Trimming pared 4 bases from V and 5 bases from J, leaving 11 bases between. This CDR3 spans 14 amino acids. The CDR3 protein is CASSSYRVTGELFF. In DNA, the CDR3 is TGTGCCAGCAGTTCATACAGGGTAACCGGGGAGCTGTTTTTT.

The rearrangement links TRBV30 to TRBJ2-1; D unclear. CDR1 and CDR2 (germline): GTSNPN, SVGIG (reference sequence). V was pared by 2 bases and J by 4 bases, with 9 bases between. The CDR3 length is 13 residues. CDR3 in amino acids: CAWSILSYNEQFF. CDR3 bases: TGTGCCTGGAGTATTTTGTCGTACAATGAGCAGTTCTTC.

V gene TRBV6-4 combines with J gene TRBJ1-1, with a tentative D call TRBD1 (5 bases). The germline gives CDR1 MRHNA, CDR2 SNTAGT. The CDR3 covers 14 residues. V was trimmed by 6 bases and J by 1 base, leaving 12 bases between them. The CDR3 DNA reads TGTGCCAGCAGATCGCAGGGCTGGAACACTGAAGCTTTCTTT. Protein product: CASRSQGWNTEAFF.